Listed here are 24 T cell receptor beta chains from one sample, sequenced in a study of OX40 agonist ivuxolimab in advanced cancers. Method: immunoSEQ multiplex PCR; TCRdb's copy keeps in-frame clones and lacks some. The sample records about 64,000 clones, around 90% being singletons. This sample comprised CD4+ or CD8+ T cells sorted from blood, obtained in a trial of the OX40 agonist ivuxolimab. The receptor source for this set is an adult with an advanced solid tumor such as melanoma, head and neck, liver or kidney cancer.

The rearrangement links TRBV7-2 to TRBJ2-1, with TRBD2 identical over 9 bases. Germline loops: CDR1 SGHTA, CDR2 FQGNSA. V gave up 0 bases and J gave up 4 bases; unmatched junction bases: 4. The length of the CDR3 is 16 residues. In nucleotides, the CDR3 is TGTGCCAGCAGCTTAGCCGGGACTAGCCCTTACAATGAGCAGTTCTTC. It yields the protein CASSLAGTSPYNEQFF.

The chain carries TRBV10-1 and TRBJ2-7; TRBD1 aligns across 9 bases. The CDR3 extends over 15 amino acids. Trimming took 4 bases from V and 6 from J; bases not matched to a gene: 10. Germline CDR1 is WNHNN and CDR2 is SYGVQD (reference sequence). The CDR3 DNA reads as TGCGCCAGCAGTGTCTCCGGGACAGGGAGAGGCGAGCAGTACTTC. Translating gives CASSVSGTGRGEQYF.

V and J are TRBV9 and TRBJ1-4; D is unresolved. The CDR3 loop spans 15 amino acids. The germline V gene encodes CDR1 SGDLS and CDR2 YYNGEE. Trimming took off 0 bases at V and 0 bases at J, with 6 bases between the two ends. In DNA, the CDR3 is TGTGCCAGCAGCGTAGGACGGGCAACTAATGAAAAACTGTTTTTT. It specifies CASSVGRATNEKLFF.

This chain connects TRBV30 to TRBJ1-2, with TRBD1 matching 11 bases. Germline V gene data show CDR1 as GTSNPN and CDR2 as SVGIG (reference sequence). The V and J ends lost 4 bases and 8 bases, in that order; junction bases with no gene match: 6. This CDR3 spans 13 amino acids. The CDR3 sequence is CAWNMGQGGGYTF. The DNA for the CDR3 is TGTGCCTGGAATATGGGACAGGGGGGCGGCTACACCTTC.

The gene calls are TRBV29-1 and TRBJ2-1; TRBD2 might be the D (5 bases). The CDR3 consists of 13 residues. The germline V gene has CDR1 SQVTM and CDR2 ANQGSEA. The V and J ends lost 4 bases and 11 bases respectively, with 18 bases between them. CDR3 sequence: CSVVRGSTGKQFF. As DNA, the CDR3 is TGCAGCGTTGTTCGGGGTTCGACGGGAAAGCAGTTCTTC.

J is TRBJ1-1 and V is TRBV14, with a possible D match to TRBD1 (5 bases). The germline V and J ends were trimmed by 3 bases and 6 bases, with 17 bases remaining between them. CDR3 size: 15 residues. Germline CDR1 and CDR2: SGHDN and FVKESK. This CDR3 reads CASSQRTGVKAEAFF. The CDR3 DNA reads TGTGCCAGCAGCCAGCGGACGGGGGTTAAGGCTGAAGCTTTCTTT.

The rearrangement links TRBV6-5 to TRBJ1-2; D might be TRBD1 (6 bases). Trimming took 4 bases from V and 0 from J, leaving 12 bases between them. This CDR3 is built from 15 residues. Germline-derived CDR1 and CDR2 are MNHEY and SVGAGI. The DNA of the CDR3 is TGTGCCAGCAGTTCCCCCGGACAGACTAACTATGGCTACACCTTC. As protein: CASSSPGQTNYGYTF.

This clone came up once. CDR3 protein: CASSEWAGGPYEQYF. Written as DNA, the CDR3 is TGTGCCAGCAGTGAATGGGCGGGAGGGCCCTACGAGCAGTACTTC. This chain joins TRBV2 and TRBJ2-5, with 9 positions matching TRBD2. The J call may not be correct, given that the DNA end is closer to TRBJ2-7. Germline CDR1 SNHLY, CDR2 FYNNEI. CDR3 size: 15 residues.

Here the CDR3 reads CASSTRTSGRQEQYF. In DNA form, the CDR3 reads TGTGCCAGCAGCACCAGGACTAGCGGGAGACAAGAGCAGTACTTC. The chain uses TRBV11-1 and TRBJ2-5; TRBD2 matches 13 bases. V lost 5 bases and J lost 11; bases outside the gene matches: 11. Germline CDR1 SGHAT, CDR2 FQDESV (reference sequence). The CDR3 totals 15 residues. The entire variable domain, with the rest obtained from reference TRBV11-1 and TRBJ2-5, is as follows: EAEVAQSPRYKITEKSQAVAFWCDPISGHATLYWYRQILGQGPELLVQFQDESVVDDSQLPKDRFSAERLKGVDSTLKIQPAELGDSAMYLCASSTRTSGRQEQYFGPGTRLLVL.

V usage is TRBV7-6 and J usage is TRBJ1-4; D unclear. The CDR3 totals 17 residues. V was shortened by 5 bases and J by 2 bases, with 18 bases between the two germline ends. From germline, CDR1 is SGHVS and CDR2 FNYEAQ. The CDR3 sequence: CASSPSLFGFTNEKLFF. The CDR3 nucleotides are TGTGCCAGCAGCCCCAGCTTATTCGGGTTCACTAATGAAAAACTGTTTTTT.

The rearrangement uses TRBV5-1 and TRBJ1-2; D unclear. The V gene's germline CDR1 is SGHRS and CDR2 YFSETQ. V lost 5 bases and J 0 bases, leaving 14 bases between the germline ends. The CDR3 loop spans 15 amino acids. CDR3 protein: CASSSDGLSNYGYTF. In DNA form, the CDR3 reads TGCGCCAGCAGTTCTGACGGACTCTCTAACTATGGCTACACCTTC.

V usage is TRBV6-1 and J usage is TRBJ2-1, with 9 bases fitting TRBD1. This CDR3 contains 14 residues. In germline, CDR1 is MNHNS, CDR2 SASEGT. V shed 4 bases, J shed 7 bases, and the junction held 5 bases outside the gene matches. Here the CDR3 DNA reads TGTGCCAGCAGTGTAGGGACAGGGATAAATGAGCAGTTCTTC. It specifies CASSVGTGINEQFF.

The V gene is TRBV11-3, the J gene TRBJ2-1; 10 nucleotides align to TRBD2. Germline V gene sequence: CDR1 SGHNT, CDR2 YENEEA. This CDR3 has 19 residues. The V and J ends lost 1 base and 4 bases, in that order; junction bases with no gene match: 13. In DNA form, the CDR3 reads TGTGCCAGCAGCTTAGGCGTTCGGACTAGCGGACCAGGATACAATGAGCAGTTCTTC. Translation: CASSLGVRTSGPGYNEQFF.

This chain uses TRBV7-9 with TRBJ2-3; D is ambiguous. This CDR3 comprises 14 residues. Trimming cost V 1 base and J 7 bases, with 12 bases left between them. Germline CDR1 is SEHNR and CDR2 is FQNEAQ (reference sequence). The DNA of the CDR3 is TGTGCCAGCAGCTTAGGGGATAGCAGGAATACGCAGTATTTT. Translation gives CASSLGDSRNTQYF.

The rearrangement uses TRBV2 and TRBJ2-3, with D perhaps matching TRBD2 (6 bases). This CDR3 region has 14 residues. Trimming pared 2 bases from V and 6 bases from J, leaving 12 bases between. Per the germline V gene, CDR1 is SNHLY and CDR2 is FYNNEI. In DNA, the CDR3 is TGTGCCAGCAGTGAACGGCGGGATGGGGATACGCAGTATTTT. Translated, it gives CASSERRDGDTQYF.

V gene TRBV30 combines with J gene TRBJ2-5, with D perhaps matching TRBD2 (6 bases). Trimming shortened V by 1 base and J by 4 bases, and 13 bases separated the two germline ends. The CDR3 is 14 residues long. Germline V lookup: CDR1 GTSNPN, CDR2 SVGIG (reference sequence). The CDR3 is CAWSGGLTGETQYF. The CDR3 nucleotides are TGTGCCTGGAGTGGGGGACTCACCGGAGAGACCCAGTACTTC.

The J gene is TRBJ1-6, the V gene TRBV12-5, with 7 positions matching TRBD1. The CDR3 sequence is 15 residues long. V shed 6 bases and J 4 bases; nucleotides not matched to a gene: 6. Per germline, CDR1 LGHNT and CDR2 FRNRAP. The CDR3 DNA sequence: TGTGCTAGTGGCCCCGGGACAGATTATAATTCACCCCTCCACTTT. This encodes CASGPGTDYNSPLHF.

The chain has TRBV9 and TRBJ1-3, with a possible D match to TRBD1 (5 bases). The CDR3 totals 16 residues. CDR1 SGDLS and CDR2 YYNGEE come from the germline V gene. Trimming took off 1 base at V and 0 bases at J, with 11 bases between the two ends. The chain's CDR3 is CASSVRQGFSGNTIYF. CDR3 bases: TGTGCCAGCAGCGTAAGGCAGGGATTCTCTGGAAACACCATATATTTT.

The table lists this clone with a count of one. This chain joins TRBV5-1 and TRBJ1-2, with TRBD1 identical over 10 bases. Germline loops: CDR1 SGHRS, CDR2 YFSETQ. The CDR3 length is 17 residues. V gave up 5 bases and J gave up 3 bases; unmatched junction bases: 13. The CDR3 spells CASRPPGTGEGDYGYTF. The CDR3 coding sequence is TGCGCCAGCAGGCCTCCAGGGACAGGGGAAGGGGACTATGGCTACACCTTC.

The V and J genes are TRBV11-3 and TRBJ2-7; D perhaps matches TRBD2 (6 bases). The V and J ends lost 5 bases and 1 base respectively, with 9 bases between them. The CDR3 has 13 residues. The germline gives CDR1 SGHNT, CDR2 YENEEA. CDR3 region: CASSPGTSYEQYF. The CDR3 DNA follows: TGTGCCAGCAGCCCCGGGACTTCCTACGAGCAGTACTTC.

This rearrangement joins TRBV30 to TRBJ2-2, with 7 bases aligning to TRBD1. Germline assignment: CDR1 GTSNPN and CDR2 SVGIG (reference sequence). Trimming at V came to 1 base and at J to 4 bases, leaving 3 bases not matched to a gene. This CDR3 comprises 14 residues. CDR3 region: CAWSAGQATGELFF. CDR3 bases: TGTGCCTGGAGTGCCGGACAGGCCACCGGGGAGCTGTTTTTT. Full variable domain (rest looked up from reference TRBV30 and TRBJ2-2): SQTIHQWPATLVQPVGSPLSLECTVEGTSNPNLYWYRQAAGRGLQLLFYSVGIGQISSEVPQNLSASRPQDRQFILSSKKLLLSDSGFYLCAWSAGQATGELFFGEGSRLTVL.

This chain connects TRBV5-5 to TRBJ1-1; D is ambiguous. The CDR3 extends over 14 amino acids. Germline loops: CDR1 SGHKS, CDR2 YYEKEE (reference sequence). Trimming shortened V by 0 bases and J by 2 bases, and 8 bases separated the two germline ends. In nucleotides, the CDR3 is TGTGCCAGCAGCTTGGGTCAAGCTAACACTGAAGCTTTCTTT. It encodes CASSLGQANTEAFF.

The chain is built from TRBV2 and TRBJ2-5; D possibly matches TRBD1 or TRBD2 (6 bases each). The CDR3 sequence is 14 residues long. With 8 bases removed from V and 1 base from J, the gap between germline ends came to 14 bases. Looked up from germline, CDR1 is SNHLY and CDR2 is FYNNEI. In nucleotides, the CDR3 is TGTGCCAGCGTCCAAGGGGGGCCCCAAGAGACCCAGTACTTC. This sequence encodes CASVQGGPQETQYF.

The chain couples TRBV11-3 to TRBJ2-2; TRBD1 is a possible D gene (6 bases). Trimming removed 5 bases from V and 7 bases from J, with 20 bases in between. The CDR3 covers 16 residues. Germline V gene lookup returns CDR1 SGHNT and CDR2 YENEEA. The CDR3 spells CASSPSGRGLGGELFF. DNA of the CDR3: TGTGCCAGCAGCCCGTCGGGCAGGGGCTTGGGCGGGGAGCTGTTTTTT.